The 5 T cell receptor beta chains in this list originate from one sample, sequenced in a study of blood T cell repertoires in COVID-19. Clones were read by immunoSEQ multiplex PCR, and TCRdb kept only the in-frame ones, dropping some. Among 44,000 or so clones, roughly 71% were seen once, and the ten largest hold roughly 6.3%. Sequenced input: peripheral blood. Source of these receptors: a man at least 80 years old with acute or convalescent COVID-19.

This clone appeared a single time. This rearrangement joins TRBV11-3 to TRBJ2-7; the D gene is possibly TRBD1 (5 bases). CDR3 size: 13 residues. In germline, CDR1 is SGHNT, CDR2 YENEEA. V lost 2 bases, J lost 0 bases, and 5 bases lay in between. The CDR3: CASSLQGSYEQYF. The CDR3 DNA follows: TGTGCCAGCAGCTTACAGGGCTCCTACGAGCAGTACTTC.

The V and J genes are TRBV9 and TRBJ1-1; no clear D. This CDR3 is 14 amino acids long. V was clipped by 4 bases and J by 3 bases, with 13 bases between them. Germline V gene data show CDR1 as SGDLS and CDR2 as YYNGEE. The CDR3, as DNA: TGTGCCAGCAGCCCTCTAGGAGGGTACACTGAAGCTTTCTTT. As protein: CASSPLGGYTEAFF.

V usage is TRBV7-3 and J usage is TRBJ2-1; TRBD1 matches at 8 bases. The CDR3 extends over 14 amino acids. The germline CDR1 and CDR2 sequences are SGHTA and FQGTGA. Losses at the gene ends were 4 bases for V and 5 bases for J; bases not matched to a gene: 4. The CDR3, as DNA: TGTGCCAGCAGCTCGGGACAGGTCAACAATGAGCAGTTCTTC. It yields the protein CASSSGQVNNEQFF. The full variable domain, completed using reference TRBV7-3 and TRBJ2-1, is GAGVSQTPSNKVTEKGKYVELRCDPISGHTALYWYRQSLGQGPEFLIYFQGTGAADDSGLPNDRFFAVRPEGSVSTLKIQRTERGDSAVYLCASSSGQVNNEQFFGPGTRLTVL.

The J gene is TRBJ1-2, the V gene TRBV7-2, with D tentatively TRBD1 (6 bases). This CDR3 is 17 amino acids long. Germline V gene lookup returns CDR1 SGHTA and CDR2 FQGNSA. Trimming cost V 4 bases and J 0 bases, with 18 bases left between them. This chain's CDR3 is CASSSHLSQGPNYGYTF. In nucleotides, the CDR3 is TGTGCCAGCAGCTCGCACCTTAGTCAGGGGCCTAACTATGGCTACACCTTC.

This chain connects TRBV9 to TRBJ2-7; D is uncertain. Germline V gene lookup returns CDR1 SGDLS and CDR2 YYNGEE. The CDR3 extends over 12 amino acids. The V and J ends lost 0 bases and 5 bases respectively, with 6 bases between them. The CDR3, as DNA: TGTGCCAGCAGCGTAGGAGGAGACGAGCAGTACTTC. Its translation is CASSVGGDEQYF.